This T cell receptor beta chain was observed in a study of PD-L1 blockade in urothelial cancer. Study-wide context: Investigators checked blood 3 weeks (second dose) and 6 weeks after treatment start. A median roughly 150,000 T cells were found in blood samples.

The CDR3 runs to 12 residues. Germline V gene data show CDR1 as SQVTM and CDR2 as ANQGSEA. V was shortened by 3 bases and J by 3 bases, with 8 bases between the two germline ends. The assay was immunoSEQ multiplex PCR, and TCRdb's table has in-frame clones only and misses some. The sample lists roughly 20,000 clones; roughly 89% were seen once. Sample numbers ranged from 1 to 8 per patient, encompassing pretreatment and on-treatment collections. The TCR comes from an older woman with urothelial cancer. The sequenced sample was PBMCs, obtained around atezolizumab (anti-PD-L1) treatment. V usage is TRBV29-1 and J usage is TRBJ1-2; possible D gene TRBD1, 5 bases. The CDR3 reads CSVDRDDYGYTF. CDR3 nucleotides: TGCAGCGTTGACAGGGATGACTATGGCTACACCTTC. Full variable domain (missing parts from reference TRBV29-1 and TRBJ1-2): SAVISQKPSRDICQRGTSLTIQCQVDSQVTMMFWYRQQPGQSLTLIATANQGSEATYESGFVIDKFPISRPNLTFSTLTVSNMSPEDSSIYLCSVDRDDYGYTFGSGTRLTVV.